The entry that follows covers one TCR beta chain sequence. A second PCR of 7 to 11 cycles used a sample-barcoded 5' primer and a J-beta primer mix. Each CDR3 protein is one row after TCRdb ran MiXCR on the 5' RACE reads. The sample shows 1 million or so distinct CDR3 sequences, 35% to 55% of them seen only once. V was clipped by 7 bases and J by 2 bases; unmatched bases: 9. Germline CDR1 and CDR2: SQVTM and ANQGSEA. The CDR3 length is 14 residues. The data were taken from a study of blood T cells in healthy people across ages. Across the whole study: Template switching retrieved approximately one barcoded beta molecule for each two T cells.

Material for sequencing was blood. The sequence came from a woman aged 60-75 years in good health. The rearrangement joins TRBV29-1 to TRBJ2-3; 7 nucleotides line up with TRBD2. The CDR3 DNA reads as TGCAGCGGCGATACTAGCGAATTCACAGATACGCAGTATTTT. Translated, it gives CSGDTSEFTDTQYF.